A single sample is the source of the 30 T cell receptor beta chains below, sequenced in a study of blood T cell repertoires in COVID-19. Assay used: immunoSEQ multiplex PCR; TCRdb lists only in-frame clones, some missing. The table lists about 200,000 clones, approximately 84% of them singletons. Source material: peripheral blood. The receptors come from an elderly woman with acute or convalescent COVID-19.

The rearrangement joins TRBV27 to TRBJ2-1; 9 nucleotides match TRBD2. The CDR3 is made up of 15 amino acids. Germline V CDR1 and CDR2: MNHEY, SMNVEV (reference sequence). The junction had 9 bases not matched to a gene; V was cut back by 7 bases and J by 5 bases. The CDR3 nucleotides read TGTGCCAGCACCCTCCGGCGGGAGGGAAACAATGAGCAGTTCTTC. Its protein product is CASTLRREGNNEQFF.

The genes are TRBV11-2 and TRBJ1-2; 7 bases match TRBD1. The J segment lost 6 bases and the V segment lost 7 bases, leaving 8 bases of the junction unmatched. The germline CDR1 and CDR2 sequences are SGHAT and FQNNGV. The CDR3 totals 13 residues. DNA for the CDR3: TGTGCCAGCACCCCGTTAGGACAGGATGGCTACACCTTC. As protein: CASTPLGQDGYTF. Based on the CDR3 plus reference TRBV11-2 and TRBJ1-2, the full variable domain is EAGVAQSPRYKIIEKRQSVAFWCNPISGHATLYWYQQILGQGPKLLIQFQNNGVVDDSQLPKDRFSAERLKGVDSTLKIQPAKLEDSAVYLCASTPLGQDGYTFGSGTRLTVV.

To note about this clone: A read error may produce the germline difference seen at one junction end. This chain joins TRBV7-7 and TRBJ2-2; no definite D call. Germline values: CDR1 SSHAT, CDR2 FNYEAQ (reference sequence). The CDR3 extends over 14 amino acids. As DNA, the CDR3 is TGTGCTAGCAGCTTAGCCACATTCACCGGGGAGCTGTTTTTT. Translating gives CASSLATFTGELFF.

The V call is TRBV30, the J call TRBJ1-5, with TRBD1 identical over 9 bases. V lost 1 base and J lost 5; bases outside the gene matches: 6. In germline, CDR1 is GTSNPN, CDR2 SVGIG (reference sequence). The CDR3 sequence is 15 residues long. The CDR3 here is CAWSDVRTGDQPQHF. CDR3 bases: TGTGCCTGGAGTGATGTGCGGACAGGGGATCAGCCCCAGCATTTT. Looking up the rest from reference TRBV30 and TRBJ1-5 gives the full variable domain: SQTIHQWPATLVQPVGSPLSLECTVEGTSNPNLYWYRQAAGRGLQLLFYSVGIGQISSEVPQNLSASRPQDRQFILSSKKLLLSDSGFYLCAWSDVRTGDQPQHFGDGTRLSIL.

The rearrangement joins TRBV3-1 (or the pseudogene TRBV3-2) to TRBJ2-7; TRBD1 matches at 9 bases. The CDR3 covers 14 residues. CDR1 is LGHDT and CDR2 is YNNKEL in the germline V gene (reference sequence). Trimming cost V 4 bases and J 4 bases; bases outside gene matches: 5. The CDR3 nucleotides are TGTGCCAGCAGCCGAGAACAGGGGGCATACGAGCAGTACTTC. Its translation: CASSREQGAYEQYF.

The chain couples TRBV27 to TRBJ1-4, with 11 positions matching TRBD1. V was clipped by 4 bases and J by 8 bases; unmatched bases: 6. The germline gives CDR1 MNHEY, CDR2 SMNVEV (reference sequence). The CDR3 spans 15 residues. CDR3 nucleotide sequence: TGTGCCAGCAGTTCCTGGACAGGGGGCCGGGAAAAACTGTTTTTT. Translated: CASSSWTGGREKLFF.

The rearrangement uses TRBV27 and TRBJ1-4; 10 bases are a match to TRBD1. V gave up 3 bases and J gave up 8 bases; unmatched junction bases: 6. Germline V CDR1 and CDR2: MNHEY, SMNVEV (reference sequence). CDR3 length: 15 residues. DNA for the CDR3: TGTGCCAGCAGTTTTTTGGGGGACAGGGGCGAAAAACTGTTTTTT. It specifies CASSFLGDRGEKLFF.

This sequence joins TRBV4-1 and TRBJ1-3; D call uncertain. Germline assignment: CDR1 MGHRA and CDR2 YSYEKL. This CDR3 has 15 residues. Trimming pared 4 bases from V and 0 bases from J, leaving 10 bases between. CDR3 DNA sequence: TGCGCCAGCAGCCCCGGACTCATCTCTGGAAACACCATATATTTT. It codes for CASSPGLISGNTIYF.

This clone appeared once. This rearrangement joins TRBV7-2 to TRBJ1-1; TRBD1 matches at 11 bases. Germline V CDR1 and CDR2: SGHTA, FQGNSA. V was pared by 5 bases and J by 5 bases, with 10 bases of the junction left unmatched. This CDR3 is built from 16 residues. The CDR3 coding sequence is TGTGCCAGCAGCCCTCGCCCGGGACAGGGGGTAACTGAAGCTTTCTTT. Translation gives CASSPRPGQGVTEAFF.

The chain links TRBV6-2 or TRBV6-3 to TRBJ2-3; 12 nucleotides agree with TRBD1. Germline V lookup: CDR1 MNHEY, CDR2 SVGEGT. The CDR3 runs 19 residues. With 5 bases clipped from V and 4 bases from J, the junction kept 16 bases outside the gene matches. The CDR3 DNA reads as TGTGCCAGCAGTCGGGACAGGGGGCTGCTCTGGGAGAACGCAGATACGCAGTATTTT. Translation: CASSRDRGLLWENADTQYF.

The chain is built from TRBV6-1 and TRBJ1-2; D is unresolved. Germline loops: CDR1 MNHNS, CDR2 SASEGT. V lost 2 bases and J lost 8, with 12 bases in between. The CDR3 extends over 13 amino acids. CDR3 region: CASSERGSGGYTF. In DNA, the CDR3 is TGTGCCAGCAGTGAACGCGGGTCAGGAGGCTACACCTTC.

The rearrangement joins TRBV7-8 to TRBJ2-3; 11 bases align to TRBD2. The CDR3 runs 15 residues. Germline V gives CDR1 SGHVS, CDR2 FQNEAQ. V was pared by 3 bases and J by 5 bases, with 4 bases of the junction left unmatched. In nucleotides, the CDR3 is TGTGCCAGCAGCTTTAGCGGGAGGGCCGTAGATACGCAGTATTTT. Protein product: CASSFSGRAVDTQYF.

The chain links TRBV28 to TRBJ1-2, with D maybe TRBD1 (5 bases). The CDR3 length is 13 residues. CDR1 is MDHEN and CDR2 is SYDVKM in the germline V gene. Trimming took off 2 bases at V and 8 bases at J, with 12 bases between the two ends. CDR3: CASSLTAGKGYTF. The DNA of the CDR3 is TGTGCCAGCAGTTTAACGGCAGGGAAGGGCTACACCTTC.

This CDR3 reads CASSQGGRARGGELFF. As DNA, the CDR3 is TGTGCCAGCAGCCAAGGCGGGAGGGCCCGTGGCGGGGAGCTGTTTTTT. The chain couples TRBV3-1 (or the pseudogene TRBV3-2) to TRBJ2-2; 9 nucleotides agree with TRBD2. The ends lost 1 base at V and 7 bases at J; junction bases unmatched: 7. This CDR3 contains 16 residues. Germline V gene sequence: CDR1 LGHDT, CDR2 YNNKEL (reference sequence).

The J gene is TRBJ2-7, the V gene TRBV19; TRBD2 aligns across 7 bases. Looked up from germline, CDR1 is LNHDA and CDR2 is SQIVND (reference sequence). V dropped 3 bases and J dropped 1; count of bases not matched to a gene: 3. The CDR3 consists of 14 residues. The CDR3: CASSILADSYEQYF. In DNA form, the CDR3 reads TGTGCCAGTAGTATTCTAGCGGATTCCTACGAGCAGTACTTC.

The chain couples TRBV7-9 to TRBJ1-1; maybe TRBD1 (6 bases). The CDR3 totals 15 residues. Per germline, CDR1 SEHNR and CDR2 FQNEAQ (reference sequence). Trimming shortened V by 1 base and J by 3 bases, and 12 bases separated the two germline ends. This CDR3 reads CASSLGGGHYTEAFF. Written as DNA, the CDR3 is TGTGCCAGCAGCTTAGGTGGGGGCCACTACACTGAAGCTTTCTTT. Supplemented by reference TRBV7-9 and TRBJ1-1, the full variable domain reads DTGVSQNPRHKITKRGQNVTFRCDPISEHNRLYWYRQTLGQGPEFLTYFQNEAQLEKSRLLSDRFSAERPKGSFSTLEIQRTEQGDSAMYLCASSLGGGHYTEAFFGQGTRLTVV.

The chain combines TRBV4-3 with TRBJ1-4; D possibly corresponds to TRBD1 (5 bases). Germline V gene lookup returns CDR1 LGHNA and CDR2 YSLEER. V was cut by 6 bases and J by 3 bases, with 11 bases left in between. The CDR3 consists of 14 residues. The CDR3 loop is CASRPPGANEKLFF. Written as DNA, the CDR3 is TGCGCCAGCAGGCCTCCGGGGGCTAATGAAAAACTGTTTTTT.

This clone was seen a few times. The chain couples TRBV25-1 to TRBJ1-2, with TRBD1 matching over 7 bases. The CDR3 runs 14 residues. J lost 5 bases, V lost 3 bases, and 6 bases had no gene match. Germline V gene data show CDR1 as MGHDK and CDR2 as SYGVNS. The CDR3: CASSEVGGGYGYTF. CDR3 coding DNA: TGTGCCAGCAGTGAGGTAGGGGGCGGATATGGCTACACCTTC.

The chain recombines TRBV6-2 or TRBV6-3 with TRBJ2-1, with 13 bases that match TRBD2. Trimming took 7 bases from V and 10 from J; bases not matched to a gene: 10. This CDR3 spans 15 amino acids. Germline values: CDR1 MNHEY, CDR2 SVGEGT. The CDR3 coding sequence is TGTGCCAGCAACCCAACTAGCGGGAGGGCGAGGGAGCAGTTCTTC. Protein: CASNPTSGRAREQFF.

The V and J genes are TRBV18 and TRBJ1-1; D gene ambiguous. Trimming removed 2 bases from V and 0 bases from J, with 7 bases in between. CDR1 is KGHSH and CDR2 is LQKENI in the germline V gene. The CDR3 sequence is 14 residues long. The CDR3 region has the DNA TGTGCCAGCTCACCAGGGAGGATGAACACTGAAGCTTTCTTT. Its translation is CASSPGRMNTEAFF.

The J gene is TRBJ2-1, the V gene TRBV19; D perhaps matches TRBD2 (5 bases). V gave up 5 bases and J gave up 0 bases, with 11 bases separating them. There are 15 residues in the CDR3. Germline V lookup: CDR1 LNHDA, CDR2 SQIVND (reference sequence). The DNA for the CDR3 is TGTGCCAGTAGTCAAAGCGGTAGCTCCTACAATGAGCAGTTCTTC. It encodes CASSQSGSSYNEQFF.

V usage is TRBV19 and J usage is TRBJ1-4, with TRBD1 matching over 11 bases. Germline assignment: CDR1 LNHDA and CDR2 SQIVND (reference sequence). This CDR3 has 17 residues. J lost 2 bases, V lost 6 bases, and 8 bases had no gene match. The CDR3 DNA is TGTGCCAGTAGCAGACGGACAGGGGGCCCGACTAATGAAAAACTGTTTTTT. This translates into CASSRRTGGPTNEKLFF.

For the CDR3, the DNA is TGTGCCAGCAGTGGGTTGGCCCAAGAGACCCAGTACTTC. Protein sequence: CASSGLAQETQYF. The rearrangement joins TRBV2 to TRBJ2-5; D is unclear. Germline V CDR1 and CDR2: SNHLY, FYNNEI. V shed 4 bases and J shed 1 base, with 7 bases lying between them. The length of the CDR3 is 13 residues.

For the CDR3, the DNA is TGTGCCAGCCTAAGTGGTAACACTGAAGCTTTCTTT. The encoded protein is CASLSGNTEAFF. This chain uses TRBV19 with TRBJ1-1; D is unclear. V gave up 9 bases and J gave up 2 bases, with 10 bases separating them. Germline V gene sequence: CDR1 LNHDA, CDR2 SQIVND (reference sequence). There are 12 residues in the CDR3.

This clone has a single count. The rearrangement joins TRBV10-3 to TRBJ2-7, with TRBD1 identical over 7 bases. The V gene end was trimmed by 6 bases and the J gene end by 0 bases; junction bases not matched to a gene: 5. The CDR3 is 14 amino acids. Germline CDR1 ENHRY, CDR2 SYGVKD. CDR3 nucleotide sequence: TGTGCCATCAGCCCCGGGACAGACTCCTACGAGCAGTACTTC. It yields the protein CAISPGTDSYEQYF.

In this sample, this clone turned up a few times. The chain is built from TRBV4-1 and TRBJ2-4; tentative D call: TRBD1 (5 bases). The CDR3 loop spans 14 amino acids. Looked up from germline, CDR1 is MGHRA and CDR2 is YSYEKL. V lost 0 bases and J 10 bases, leaving 13 bases between the germline ends. The CDR3 DNA follows: TGCGCCAGCAGCCAAGATCACCAGGGTAGGATTCAGTACTTC. Translating it yields CASSQDHQGRIQYF.

This clone was counted a few times. The chain couples TRBV12-1 to TRBJ2-2; the DNA was not compared with TRBD1, the D call given in the table. TRBV12-1 is a pseudogene. The CDR3 is 17 amino acids. CDR3 in DNA: TGTGCCAGCAGCGCCGGCCCGGGACAGCCTAATAACGGGGAGCTGTTTTTT. As protein: CASSAGPGQPNNGELFF.

The rearrangement uses TRBV28 and TRBJ1-2; 11 nucleotides line up with TRBD1. J lost 4 bases, V lost 3 bases, and 7 bases had no gene match. Germline lookup yields CDR1 MDHEN and CDR2 SYDVKM. The CDR3 is 16 amino acids. As DNA, the CDR3 is TGTGCCAGCAGTTTTACAAGCGGGACAGGGGGCTATGGCTACACCTTC. Translation: CASSFTSGTGGYGYTF.

CDR3 bases: TGTGCCAGCAGTTTTGTCCGGACCGGGGAGCTGTTTTTT. Translated, it gives CASSFVRTGELFF. The rearrangement joins TRBV12-3 or TRBV12-4 to TRBJ2-2; D remains unclear. The CDR3 sequence is 13 residues long. Between the trimmed V and J ends, which lost 3 bases and 5 bases, there was a span of 7 bases.

With respect to this clone: The same CDR3 is also encoded by other DNA sequences in this sample. The chain uses TRBV6-5 and TRBJ2-7; 7 nucleotides align to TRBD2. CDR3 size: 15 residues. Germline V CDR1 and CDR2: MNHEY, SVGAGI. J gave up 4 bases and V 2 bases, and 8 bases lay outside the gene matches. The CDR3 spells CASSYRDRGGYEQYF. CDR3 bases: TGTGCCAGCAGTTACAGAGACCGCGGGGGATACGAGCAGTACTTC.